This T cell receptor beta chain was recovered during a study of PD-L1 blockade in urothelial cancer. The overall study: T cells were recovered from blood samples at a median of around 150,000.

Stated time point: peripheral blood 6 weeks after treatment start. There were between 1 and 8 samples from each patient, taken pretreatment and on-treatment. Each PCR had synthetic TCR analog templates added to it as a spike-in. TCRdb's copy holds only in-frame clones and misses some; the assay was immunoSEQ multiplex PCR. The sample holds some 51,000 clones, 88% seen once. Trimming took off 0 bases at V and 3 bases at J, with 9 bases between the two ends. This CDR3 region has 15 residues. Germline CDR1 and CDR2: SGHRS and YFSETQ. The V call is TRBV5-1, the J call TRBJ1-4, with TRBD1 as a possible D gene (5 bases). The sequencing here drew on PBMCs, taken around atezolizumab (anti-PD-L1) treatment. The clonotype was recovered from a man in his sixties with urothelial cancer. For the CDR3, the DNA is TGCGCCAGCAGCTTGGCCGGGACTTCTAATGAAAAACTGTTTTTT. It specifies CASSLAGTSNEKLFF.